This TCR beta chain was sequenced for a study of T cell repertoires in cytomegalovirus infection. Study overall: Public TCR beta signatures marked donors with CMV infection and the matching HLA. Study results and limitations: Adding up the frequency of public TCR beta families identified people who carried CMV plus the relevant HLA. HLA-C-restricted, CMV-specific TCR beta clonotypes were dominant ex vivo.

As to this clonotype: The target antigen is unknown.

A single record per CDR3 protein comes from TCRdb applying MiXCR to the reads. The table lists around 740,000 distinct CDR3 sequences, 35% to 45% of them singletons. With V trimmed by 5 bases and J by 8 bases, 13 bases remained unmatched. Germline CDR1 reads MDHEN; CDR2 reads SYDVKM. This CDR3 has 15 residues. The rearrangement links TRBV28 to TRBJ2-3, with 7 bases identical to TRBD2. The sequence was obtained from a human donor in good health (CMV status not recorded). Some clones in this sample may be carry-over from other donors' samples. Material for sequencing was PBMCs. In DNA form, the CDR3 reads TGTGCCAGCAGTCTACTTGGGACTACCACCTCTACGCAGTATTTT. Translated: CASSLLGTTTSTQYF.